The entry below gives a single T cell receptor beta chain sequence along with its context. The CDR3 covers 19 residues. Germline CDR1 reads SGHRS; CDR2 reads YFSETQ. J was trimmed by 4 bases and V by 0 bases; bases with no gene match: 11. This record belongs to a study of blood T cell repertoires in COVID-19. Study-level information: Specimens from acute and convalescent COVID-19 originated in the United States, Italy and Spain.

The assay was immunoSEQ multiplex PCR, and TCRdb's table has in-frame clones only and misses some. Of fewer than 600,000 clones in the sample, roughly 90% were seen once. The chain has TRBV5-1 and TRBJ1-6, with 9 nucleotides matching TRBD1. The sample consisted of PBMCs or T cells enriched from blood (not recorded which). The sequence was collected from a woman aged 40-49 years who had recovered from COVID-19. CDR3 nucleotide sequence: TGCGCCAGCAGCTTGGCCGGGACAGGGAAGGGCCGTTATAATTCACCCCTCCACTTT. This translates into CASSLAGTGKGRYNSPLHF.